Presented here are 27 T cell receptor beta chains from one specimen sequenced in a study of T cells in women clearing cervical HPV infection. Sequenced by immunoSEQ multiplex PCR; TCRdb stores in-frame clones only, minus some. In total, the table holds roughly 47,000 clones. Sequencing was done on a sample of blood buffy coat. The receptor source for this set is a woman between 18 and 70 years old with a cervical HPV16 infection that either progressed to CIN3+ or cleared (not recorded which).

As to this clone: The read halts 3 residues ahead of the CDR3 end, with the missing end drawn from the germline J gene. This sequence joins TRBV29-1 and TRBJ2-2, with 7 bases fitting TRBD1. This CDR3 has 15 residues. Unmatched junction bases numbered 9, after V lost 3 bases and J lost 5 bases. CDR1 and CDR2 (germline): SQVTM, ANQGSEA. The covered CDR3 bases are TGCAGCGTTGAGTTTGTGGGGACAGCAACCGGGGAG. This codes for CSVEFVGTATGE. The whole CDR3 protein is CSVEFVGTATGELFF.

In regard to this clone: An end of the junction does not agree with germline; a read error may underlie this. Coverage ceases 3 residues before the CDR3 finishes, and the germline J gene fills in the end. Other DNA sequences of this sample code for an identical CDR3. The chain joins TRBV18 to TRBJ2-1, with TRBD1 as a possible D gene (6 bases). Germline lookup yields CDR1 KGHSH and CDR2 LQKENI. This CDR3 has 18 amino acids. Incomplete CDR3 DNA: TGTGCCAGCTCCCCACTGGCACAGGGCCCCATCACTAACGATGAG. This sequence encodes CASSPLAQGPITNDE. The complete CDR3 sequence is CASSPLAQGPITNDEQFF.

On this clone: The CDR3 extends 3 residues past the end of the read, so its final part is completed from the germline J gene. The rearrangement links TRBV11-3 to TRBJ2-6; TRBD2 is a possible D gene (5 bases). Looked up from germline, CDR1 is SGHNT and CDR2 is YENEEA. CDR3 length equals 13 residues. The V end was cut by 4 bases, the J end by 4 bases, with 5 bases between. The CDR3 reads CASSSGGANVLTF. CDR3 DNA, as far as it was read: TGTGCCAGCAGCTCGGGGGGGGCCAACGTC.

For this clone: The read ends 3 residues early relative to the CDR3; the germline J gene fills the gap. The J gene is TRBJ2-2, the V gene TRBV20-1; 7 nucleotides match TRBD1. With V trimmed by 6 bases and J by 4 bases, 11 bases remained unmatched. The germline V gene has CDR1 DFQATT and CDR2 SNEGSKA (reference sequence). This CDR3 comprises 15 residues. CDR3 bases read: TGCAGTGCCACGGTGACAGGGCCGGGCACCGGGGAG. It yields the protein CSATVTGPGTGE. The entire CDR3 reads CSATVTGPGTGELFF.

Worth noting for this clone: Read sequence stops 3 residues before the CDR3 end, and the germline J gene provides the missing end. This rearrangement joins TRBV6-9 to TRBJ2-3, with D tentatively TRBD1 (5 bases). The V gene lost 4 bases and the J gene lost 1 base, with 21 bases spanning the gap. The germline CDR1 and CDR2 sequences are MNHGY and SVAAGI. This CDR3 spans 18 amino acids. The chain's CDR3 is CASSFSQDNDSCTDTQYF. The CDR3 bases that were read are TGTGCCAGCAGTTTCTCCCAGGACAACGATTCTTGCACAGATACG.

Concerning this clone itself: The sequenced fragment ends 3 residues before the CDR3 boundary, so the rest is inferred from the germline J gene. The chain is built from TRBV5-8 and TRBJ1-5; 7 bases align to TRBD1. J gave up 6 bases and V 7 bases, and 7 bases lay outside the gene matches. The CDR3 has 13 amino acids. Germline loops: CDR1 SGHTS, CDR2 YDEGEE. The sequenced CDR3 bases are TGTGCCAGCCGTGACAGGGTCGGTCAGCCC. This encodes CASRDRVGQP. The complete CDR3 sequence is CASRDRVGQPQHF.

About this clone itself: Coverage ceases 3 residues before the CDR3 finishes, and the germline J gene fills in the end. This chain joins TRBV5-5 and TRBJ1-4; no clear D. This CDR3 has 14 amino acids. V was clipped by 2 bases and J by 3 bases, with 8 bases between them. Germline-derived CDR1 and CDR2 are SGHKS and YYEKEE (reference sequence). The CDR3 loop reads CASSLGLANEKLFF. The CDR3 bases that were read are TGTGCCAGCAGCTTAGGGTTGGCTAATGAAAAA. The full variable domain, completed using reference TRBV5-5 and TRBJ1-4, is DAGVTQSPTHLIKTRGQQVTLRCSPISGHKSVSWYQQVLGQGPQFIFQYYEKEERGRGNFPDRFSARQFPNYSSELNVNALLLGDSALYLCASSLGLANEKLFFGSGTQLSVL.

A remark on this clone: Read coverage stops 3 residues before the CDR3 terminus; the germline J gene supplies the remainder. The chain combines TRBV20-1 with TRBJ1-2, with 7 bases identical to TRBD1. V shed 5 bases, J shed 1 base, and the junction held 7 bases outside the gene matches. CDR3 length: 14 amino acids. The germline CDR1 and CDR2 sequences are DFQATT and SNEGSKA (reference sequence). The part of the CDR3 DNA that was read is TGCAGTGCTGGCACAGGGGCCCATAACTATGGC. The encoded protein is CSAGTGAHNYG. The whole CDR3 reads CSAGTGAHNYGYTF.

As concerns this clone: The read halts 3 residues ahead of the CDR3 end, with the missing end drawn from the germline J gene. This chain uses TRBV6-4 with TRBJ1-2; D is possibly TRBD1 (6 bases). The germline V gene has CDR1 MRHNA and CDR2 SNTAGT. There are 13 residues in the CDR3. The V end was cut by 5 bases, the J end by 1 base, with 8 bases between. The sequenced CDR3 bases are TGTGCCAGCAGTTCAGGGGTTAACTATGGC. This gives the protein CASSSGVNYG. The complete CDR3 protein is CASSSGVNYGYTF.

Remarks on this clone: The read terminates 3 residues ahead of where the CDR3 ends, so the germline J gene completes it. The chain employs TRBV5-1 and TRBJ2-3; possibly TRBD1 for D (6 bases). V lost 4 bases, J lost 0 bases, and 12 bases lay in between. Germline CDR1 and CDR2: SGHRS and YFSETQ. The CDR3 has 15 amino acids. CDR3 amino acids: CASSTRTASTDTQYF. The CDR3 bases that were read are TGCGCCAGCAGCACGCGGACAGCTAGCACAGATACG.

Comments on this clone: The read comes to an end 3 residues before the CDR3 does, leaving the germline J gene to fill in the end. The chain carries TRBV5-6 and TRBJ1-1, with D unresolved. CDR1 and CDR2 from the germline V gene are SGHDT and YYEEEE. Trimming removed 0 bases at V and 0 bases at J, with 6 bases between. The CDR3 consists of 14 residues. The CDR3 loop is CASSLGGMNTEAFF. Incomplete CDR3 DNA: TGTGCCAGCAGCTTGGGCGGTATGAACACTGAA.

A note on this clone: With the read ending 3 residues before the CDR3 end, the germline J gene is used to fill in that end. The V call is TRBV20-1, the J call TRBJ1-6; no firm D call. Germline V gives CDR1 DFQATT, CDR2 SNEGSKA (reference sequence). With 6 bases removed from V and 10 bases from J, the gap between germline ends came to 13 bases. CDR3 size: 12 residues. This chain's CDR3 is CSAPDGVSPLHF. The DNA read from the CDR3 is TGCAGTGCACCGGACGGGGTCTCACCC.

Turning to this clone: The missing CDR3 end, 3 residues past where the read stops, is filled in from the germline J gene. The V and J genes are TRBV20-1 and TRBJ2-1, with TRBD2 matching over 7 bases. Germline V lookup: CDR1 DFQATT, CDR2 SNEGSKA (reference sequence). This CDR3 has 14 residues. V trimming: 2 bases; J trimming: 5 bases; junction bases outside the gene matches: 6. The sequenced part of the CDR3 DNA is TGCAGTGCTAGACGCGGGAGCTTCGACAATGAG. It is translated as CSARRGSFDNE. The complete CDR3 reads CSARRGSFDNEQFF.

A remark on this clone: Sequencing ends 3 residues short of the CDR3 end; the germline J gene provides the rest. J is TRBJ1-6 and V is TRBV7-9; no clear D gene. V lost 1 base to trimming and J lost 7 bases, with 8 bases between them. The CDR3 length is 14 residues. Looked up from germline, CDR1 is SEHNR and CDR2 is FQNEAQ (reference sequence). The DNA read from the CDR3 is TGTGCCAGCAGCTTAGACAGTACCAATTCACCC. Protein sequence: CASSLDSTNSP. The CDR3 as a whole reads CASSLDSTNSPLHF.

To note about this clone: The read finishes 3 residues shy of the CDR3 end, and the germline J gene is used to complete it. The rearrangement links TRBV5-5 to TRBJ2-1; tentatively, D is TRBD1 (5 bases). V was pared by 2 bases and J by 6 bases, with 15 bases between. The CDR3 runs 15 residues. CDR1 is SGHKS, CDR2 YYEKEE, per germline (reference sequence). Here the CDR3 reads CASSLGQRQSNEQFF. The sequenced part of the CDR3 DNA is TGTGCCAGCAGCTTAGGTCAGAGACAGAGCAATGAG.

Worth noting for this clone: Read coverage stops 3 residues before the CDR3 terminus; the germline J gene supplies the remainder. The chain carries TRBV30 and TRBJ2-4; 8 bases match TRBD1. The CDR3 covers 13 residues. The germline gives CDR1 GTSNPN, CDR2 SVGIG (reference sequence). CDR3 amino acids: CAWIGTGDFGQYF. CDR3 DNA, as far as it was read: TGTGCCTGGATTGGGACAGGCGACTTTGGT.

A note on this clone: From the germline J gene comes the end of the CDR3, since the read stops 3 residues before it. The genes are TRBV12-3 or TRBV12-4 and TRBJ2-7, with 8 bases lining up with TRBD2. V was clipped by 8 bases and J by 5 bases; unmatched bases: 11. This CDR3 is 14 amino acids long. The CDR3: CASGPPGRGNEQYF. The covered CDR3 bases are TGTGCCAGCGGCCCCCCCGGGAGGGGAAACGAG.

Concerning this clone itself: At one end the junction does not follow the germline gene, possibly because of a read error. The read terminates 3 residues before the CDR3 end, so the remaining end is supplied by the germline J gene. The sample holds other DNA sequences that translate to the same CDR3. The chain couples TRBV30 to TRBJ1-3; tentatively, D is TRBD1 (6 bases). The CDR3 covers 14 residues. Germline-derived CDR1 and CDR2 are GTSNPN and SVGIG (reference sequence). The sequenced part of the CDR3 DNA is TGTGCCTGGACCGGACAGATCTCTGGAAACACA. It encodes CAWTGQISGNT. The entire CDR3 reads CAWTGQISGNTIYF.

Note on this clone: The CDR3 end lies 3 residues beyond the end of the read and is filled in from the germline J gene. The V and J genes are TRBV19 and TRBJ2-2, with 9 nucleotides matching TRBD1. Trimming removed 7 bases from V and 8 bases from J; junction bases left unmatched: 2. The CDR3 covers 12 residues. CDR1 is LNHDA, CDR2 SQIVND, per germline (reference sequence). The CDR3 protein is CASNRGRGELFF. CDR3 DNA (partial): TGTGCCAGTAACAGGGGGCGAGGGGAG.

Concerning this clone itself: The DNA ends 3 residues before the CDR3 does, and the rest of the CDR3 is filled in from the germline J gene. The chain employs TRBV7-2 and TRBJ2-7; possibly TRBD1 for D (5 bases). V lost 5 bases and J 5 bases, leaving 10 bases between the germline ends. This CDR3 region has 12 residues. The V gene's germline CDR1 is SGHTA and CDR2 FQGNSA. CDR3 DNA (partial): TGTGCCAGCAGCCCTCTGACAGACGAG. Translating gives CASSPLTDE. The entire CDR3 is CASSPLTDEQYF. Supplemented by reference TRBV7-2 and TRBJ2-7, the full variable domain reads GAGVSQSPSNKVTEKGKDVELRCDPISGHTALYWYRQSLGQGLEFLIYFQGNSAPDKSGLPSDRFSAERTGGSVSTLTIQRTQQEDSAVYLCASSPLTDEQYFGPGTRLTVT.

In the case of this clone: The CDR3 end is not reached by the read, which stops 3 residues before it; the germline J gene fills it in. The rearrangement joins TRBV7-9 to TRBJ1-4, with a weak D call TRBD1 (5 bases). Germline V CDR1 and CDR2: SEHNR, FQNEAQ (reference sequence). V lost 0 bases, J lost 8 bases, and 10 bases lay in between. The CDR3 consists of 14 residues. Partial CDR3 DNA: TGTGCCAGCAGCTTAGCCGGCGGGGCCGAAAAA. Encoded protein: CASSLAGGAEK. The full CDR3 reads CASSLAGGAEKLFF.

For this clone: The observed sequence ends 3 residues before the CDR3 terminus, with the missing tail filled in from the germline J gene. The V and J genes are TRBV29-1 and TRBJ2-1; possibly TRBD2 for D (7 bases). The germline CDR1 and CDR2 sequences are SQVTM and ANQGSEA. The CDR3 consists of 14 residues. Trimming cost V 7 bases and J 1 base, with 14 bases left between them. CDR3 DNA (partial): TGCAGCGCCGGGGAGGGGGTTTCCTACAATGAG. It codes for CSAGEGVSYNE. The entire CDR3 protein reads CSAGEGVSYNEQFF.

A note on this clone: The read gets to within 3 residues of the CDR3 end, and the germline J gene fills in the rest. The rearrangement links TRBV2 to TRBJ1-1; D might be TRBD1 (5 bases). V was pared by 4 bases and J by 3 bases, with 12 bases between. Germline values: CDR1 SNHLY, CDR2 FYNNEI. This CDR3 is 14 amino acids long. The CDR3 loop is CASSALGGDTEAFF. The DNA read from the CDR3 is TGTGCCAGCAGTGCGTTAGGAGGGGACACTGAA.

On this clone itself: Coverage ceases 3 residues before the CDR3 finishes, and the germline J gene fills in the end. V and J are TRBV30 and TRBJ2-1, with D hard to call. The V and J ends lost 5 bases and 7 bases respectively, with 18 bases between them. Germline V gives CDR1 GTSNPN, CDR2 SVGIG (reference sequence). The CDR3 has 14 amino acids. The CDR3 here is CAWAKIINHNEQFF. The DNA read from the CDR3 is TGTGCCTGGGCTAAGATCATTAATCATAATGAG.

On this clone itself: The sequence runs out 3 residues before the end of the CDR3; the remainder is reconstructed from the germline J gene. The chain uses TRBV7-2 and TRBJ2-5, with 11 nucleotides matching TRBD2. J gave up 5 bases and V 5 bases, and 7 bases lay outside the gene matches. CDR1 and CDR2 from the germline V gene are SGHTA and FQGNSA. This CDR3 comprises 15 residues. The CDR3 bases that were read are TGTGCCAGCAGCCTTAGCGGGGGGGATCGGGAGACC. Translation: CASSLSGGDRET. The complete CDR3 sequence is CASSLSGGDRETQYF.

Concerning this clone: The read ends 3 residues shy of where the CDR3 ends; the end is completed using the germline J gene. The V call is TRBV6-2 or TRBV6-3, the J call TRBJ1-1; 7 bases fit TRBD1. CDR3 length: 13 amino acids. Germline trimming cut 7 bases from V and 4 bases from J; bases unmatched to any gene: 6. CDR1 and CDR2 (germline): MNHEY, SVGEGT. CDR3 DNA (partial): TGTGCCAGCAATTCACAGGGGCTCACTGAA. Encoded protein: CASNSQGLTE. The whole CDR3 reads CASNSQGLTEAFF.

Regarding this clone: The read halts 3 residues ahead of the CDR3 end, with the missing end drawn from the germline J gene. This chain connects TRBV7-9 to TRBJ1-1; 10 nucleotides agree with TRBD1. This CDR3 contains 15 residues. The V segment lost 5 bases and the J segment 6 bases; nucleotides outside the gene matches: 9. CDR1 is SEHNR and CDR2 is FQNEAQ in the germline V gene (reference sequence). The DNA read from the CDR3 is TGTGCCAGCAGCGCCCGGACAGGGGGTTTTCCTGAA. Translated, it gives CASSARTGGFPE. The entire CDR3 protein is CASSARTGGFPEAFF.